This T cell receptor beta chain was profiled in a study of blood T cell repertoires in COVID-19. Background on the study: Some COVID-19 samples were acute and others convalescent; all came from the United States, Italy and Spain. PBMCs, B-cell-depleted T cells, or T cells were the source of the cDNA or gDNA that made up the material.

In the study's own analysis: Estimated nucleated cell counts came from reference gene primer amplification. The method was immunoSEQ multiplex PCR; TCRdb's version includes in-frame clones alone and lacks a portion of them. V, J and clone size are those of that table, while D and trimming were read from the DNA. Of hundreds of thousands of clones detected, 70% to 90% appear once; the ten largest clones hold roughly 0.8%. Trimming cost V 3 bases and J 6 bases, with 5 bases left between them. The CDR3 covers 11 residues. CDR1 is SNHLY, CDR2 FYNNEI, per germline. The chain couples TRBV2 to TRBJ1-1; D ambiguous. This sequence originates from a woman aged 25 to 39 with acute or convalescent COVID-19. The sequencing sample was made of peripheral blood. Here the CDR3 reads CASSDRAEAFF. Here the CDR3 DNA reads TGTGCCAGCAGTGACCGCGCTGAAGCTTTCTTT.